A single T cell receptor (beta chain) is shown here with its context. This clonotype appeared a few times. Its specific antigen is unknown. No base qualities exist here, and no much larger clone lies one base off it. The V end gives up 1 base and the J end 6 bases, leaving 18 bases in the junction not matched to a gene. The CDR3 goes from the cysteine to the phenylalanine over 18 residues. Solely the CDR3 DNA is kept, with 54 bases framed from the first base. As encoded in the germline V gene, CDR1 is SGHDT while CDR2 is YYEEEE. The data originate from a study of breast tumors, draining lymph nodes, adjacent tissues (dated by TCRdb to the mid-2010s). For the wider study: In breast cancer patients, the study compared the TCR beta repertoires of tumor, adjacent nontumor tissue and axillary lymph nodes. The study was designed to assess the relationships and possible T-cell exchange between tumor, surrounding tissue and draining lymph node repertoires in human breast cancer. Study-wide findings and limitations: Tumor T-cell repertoires showed less diversity than lymph node repertoires and more diversity than nontumor tissue repertoires, and tumor T-cell repertoires showed preferential V and J gene usage. The conclusion that tumor T cells originate in lymph nodes was framed as consistent with a hypothesis rather than directly demonstrated. Tumor and nontumor tissue repertoires were significantly more similar in luminal-like than in basal-like breast cancer. The data were considered consistent with most tumor T cells being derived from the lymph node and subsequently expanding within tumor tissue.

The axillary draining lymph nodes of breast cancer patients were the source of the lymph node samples. This sample was sequenced with an Illumina HiSeq 2000. Multiplex PCR amplification was used to generate the TCR beta chain libraries. The amplified TCR beta chain products were analyzed by high-throughput sequencing. In-frame beta chains were kept once TCRdb had trimmed the public reads at Q25 with fastp and called clones with MiXCR. Every CDR3 protein is listed once, alongside the most common genes and DNA of its rows. Recorded for this sample are about 200,000 distinct CDR3 sequences; 31% of them occurred a single time. In total, the top ten clones hold 4.3% of the sample.

The specimen was axillary lymph node tissue. This chain is built from TRBV5-6 and TRBJ2-5; a stretch of 7 junction bases matches TRBD2. This clonotype was obtained from a female donor with breast cancer. Some clones in this sample may be carry-over from other donors' samples. For the CDR3, the sequence is CASSLLGLLTSAGKTQYF. The sequence in DNA is TGTGCCAGCAGCTTGCTGGGACTACTAACCAGTGCGGGAAAGACCCAGTACTTC.